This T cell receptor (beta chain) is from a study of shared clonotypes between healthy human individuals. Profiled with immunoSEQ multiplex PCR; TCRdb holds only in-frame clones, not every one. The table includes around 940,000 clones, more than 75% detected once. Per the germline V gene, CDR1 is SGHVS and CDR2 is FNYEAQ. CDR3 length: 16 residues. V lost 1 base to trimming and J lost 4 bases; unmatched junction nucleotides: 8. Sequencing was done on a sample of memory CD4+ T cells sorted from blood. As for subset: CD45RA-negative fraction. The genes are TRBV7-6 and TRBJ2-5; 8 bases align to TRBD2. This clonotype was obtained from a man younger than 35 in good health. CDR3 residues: CASSLVAGRGVETQYF. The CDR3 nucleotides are TGTGCCAGCAGCTTAGTAGCGGGGAGAGGAGTAGAGACCCAGTACTTC.